The rows below give T cell receptor beta chains drawn from one sample of a study of response to subunit inactivated influenza vaccine. TCRdb ran MiXCR on the RT-PCR reads and lists one entry per CDR3 protein. The profile shows around 300,000 distinct CDR3 sequences, around 22% of them singletons. The sample was PBMCs from blood, taken less than 22 months after vaccination. Receptors were obtained from a man between 50 and 75 years old who received an inactivated influenza vaccine. The CDR3 runs from the conserved cysteine through the conserved F or W. Fields, in order: J gene, V gene, CDR3 length, clone size, D gene, CDR3 DNA, CDR3 protein. The D gene is left open where the match is weak. Expanded clones are given a class, and other clones once, few, many or no size at all.

J gene: TRBJ2-7
V gene: TRBV5-1
CDR3 length: 14
clone size: -
D gene: TRBD1
CDR3 DNA: TGCGCCAGCAGCTACAGGGGGCCAACCGACGAGCAGTACTTC
CDR3 protein: CASSYRGPTDEQYF

J gene: TRBJ1-2
V gene: TRBV7-2
CDR3 length: 14
clone size: many
D gene: -
CDR3 DNA: TGTGCCAGCAGCTTAGCGGGGACCCTCTATGGCTACACCTTC
CDR3 protein: CASSLAGTLYGYTF

J gene: TRBJ2-5
V gene: TRBV20-1
CDR3 length: 13
clone size: -
D gene: TRBD2
CDR3 DNA: TGCAGTGCCCCTTATAGCGGGGAAGAGACCCAGTACTTC
CDR3 protein: CSAPYSGEETQYF

J gene: TRBJ2-7
V gene: TRBV6-1
CDR3 length: 15
clone size: -
D gene: TRBD1
CDR3 DNA: TGTGCCAGCATTCTATCCCCGGGACAGCTTTACGAGCAGTACTTC
CDR3 protein: CASILSPGQLYEQYF

J gene: TRBJ2-3
V gene: TRBV27
CDR3 length: 16
clone size: -
D gene: -
CDR3 DNA: TGTGCCAGCAGTCATGGGCCAAACCCTAGCACAGATACGCAGTATTTT
CDR3 protein: CASSHGPNPSTDTQYF

J gene: TRBJ2-7
V gene: TRBV27
CDR3 length: 13
clone size: few
D gene: -
CDR3 DNA: TGTGCCAGCAGTTTATTCGCTGGGTACGAGCAGTACTTC
CDR3 protein: CASSLFAGYEQYF

J gene: TRBJ1-2
V gene: TRBV12-3/TRBV12-4
CDR3 length: 12
clone size: few
D gene: -
CDR3 DNA: TGTGCCAGCAGACACGGTGACTATGGCTACACCTTC
CDR3 protein: CASRHGDYGYTF

J gene: TRBJ1-5
V gene: TRBV15
CDR3 length: 15
clone size: -
D gene: -
CDR3 DNA: TGTGCCACCAGCAGAGATGACAGGCGAAGGCAGCCCCAGCATTTT
CDR3 protein: CATSRDDRRRQPQHF

J gene: TRBJ2-6
V gene: TRBV28
CDR3 length: 17
clone size: few
D gene: -
CDR3 DNA: TGTGCCAGTGTAACGGGACTCCAAACGAGGGGGGCCAACGTCCTGACTTTC
CDR3 protein: CASVTGLQTRGANVLTF

J gene: TRBJ1-5
V gene: TRBV6-2/TRBV6-3
CDR3 length: 15
clone size: few
D gene: TRBD1
CDR3 DNA: TGTGCCAGCAGGATGGACAGGGTGAGCAATCAGCCCCAGCATTTT
CDR3 protein: CASRMDRVSNQPQHF

J gene: TRBJ2-7
V gene: TRBV7-6
CDR3 length: 14
clone size: -
D gene: -
CDR3 DNA: TGTGCCAGCAGCTCTCCCCAAAGGAACTACGAGCAGTACTTC
CDR3 protein: CASSSPQRNYEQYF

J gene: TRBJ2-7
V gene: TRBV28
CDR3 length: 17
clone size: -
D gene: TRBD1
CDR3 DNA: TGTGCCAGCAGTTATCATGGGGGGACAGGGGACACCTACGAGCAGTACTTC
CDR3 protein: CASSYHGGTGDTYEQYF

J gene: TRBJ2-3
V gene: TRBV6-1
CDR3 length: 16
clone size: few
D gene: -
CDR3 DNA: TGTGCCAGCATGTGGTCGTCTGATCTTAGCACAGATACGCAGTATTTT
CDR3 protein: CASMWSSDLSTDTQYF

J gene: TRBJ2-1
V gene: TRBV10-3
CDR3 length: 17
clone size: few
D gene: TRBD2
CDR3 DNA: TGTGCCATCAGGAGCACCACGGAGGGCGGGGGTTCGCATGAGCAGTTCTTC
CDR3 protein: CAIRSTTEGGGSHEQFF

J gene: TRBJ1-2
V gene: TRBV10-3
CDR3 length: 13
clone size: -
D gene: -
CDR3 DNA: TGTGCCATCACTTTGGACAGCAACTATGACTACACCTTC
CDR3 protein: CAITLDSNYDYTF

J gene: TRBJ2-7
V gene: TRBV20-1
CDR3 length: 9
clone size: few
D gene: -
CDR3 DNA: TGCAGTGCTAATAACGAGCAGTACTTC
CDR3 protein: CSANNEQYF

J gene: TRBJ1-3
V gene: TRBV20-1
CDR3 length: 15
clone size: few
D gene: TRBD1
CDR3 DNA: TGCAGTGCGTGGACAGGGGGACCCGCCGGGAACACCATATATTTT
CDR3 protein: CSAWTGGPAGNTIYF

J gene: TRBJ1-2
V gene: TRBV28
CDR3 length: 11
clone size: few
D gene: -
CDR3 DNA: TGTGCCAGCAGTTTACTCGGGGGCTACACCTTC
CDR3 protein: CASSLLGGYTF

J gene: TRBJ2-1
V gene: TRBV29-1
CDR3 length: 16
clone size: -
D gene: TRBD1
CDR3 DNA: TGCAGCGTCCACCTCAGGGGGCGCGAGTCCTACAATGAGCAGTTCTTC
CDR3 protein: CSVHLRGRESYNEQFF

J gene: TRBJ1-2
V gene: TRBV5-1
CDR3 length: 16
clone size: -
D gene: -
CDR3 DNA: TGCGCCAGCAGCTTAAGTGGTGGCTGGCAGATCTATGGCTACACCTTC
CDR3 protein: CASSLSGGWQIYGYTF